This T cell receptor beta chain was sequenced in a study of cytomegalovirus exposure and HLA in healthy donors. Of note for this clone: No antigen is known for it.

Study-level results: Some V segments, including TRBV6-2 and TRBV6-3, were excluded as indistinguishable.

The PCR had 60 Vbeta and 13 Jbeta primers. Sequenced by immunoSEQ multiplex PCR; TCRdb stores in-frame clones only, minus some. This sample has fewer than 250,000 clones; around 87% occur once, and the top ten carry approximately 1.9%. With 8 bases removed from V and 5 bases from J, the gap between germline ends came to 4 bases. The germline V gene encodes CDR1 SNHLY and CDR2 FYNNEI. This CDR3 contains 9 residues. The TCR comes from a woman between 18 and 29 years old in good health and CMV-seronegative. The chain uses TRBV2 and TRBJ2-7; D unresolved. Input material: PBMCs. CDR3 residues: CASGDEQYF. CDR3 coding DNA: TGTGCCAGCGGAGACGAGCAGTACTTC.